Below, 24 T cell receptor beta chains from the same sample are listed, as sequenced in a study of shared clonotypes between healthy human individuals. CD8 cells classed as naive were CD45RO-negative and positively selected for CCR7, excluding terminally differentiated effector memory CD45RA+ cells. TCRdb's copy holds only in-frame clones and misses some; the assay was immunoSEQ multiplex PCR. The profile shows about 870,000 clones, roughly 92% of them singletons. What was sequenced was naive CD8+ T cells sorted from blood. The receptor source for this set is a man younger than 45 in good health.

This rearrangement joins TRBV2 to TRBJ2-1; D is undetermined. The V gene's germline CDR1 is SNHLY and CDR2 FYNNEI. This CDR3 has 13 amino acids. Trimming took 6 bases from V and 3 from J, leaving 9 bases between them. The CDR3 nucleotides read TGTGCCAGCAGGAATATCCTCTACAATGAGCAGTTCTTC. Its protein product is CASRNILYNEQFF.

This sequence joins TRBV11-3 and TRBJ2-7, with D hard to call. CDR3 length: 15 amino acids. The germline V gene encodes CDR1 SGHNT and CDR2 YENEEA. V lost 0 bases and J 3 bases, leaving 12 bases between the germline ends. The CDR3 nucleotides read TGTGCCAGCAGCTTAGATACGGGTATTCACTACGAGCAGTACTTC. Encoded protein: CASSLDTGIHYEQYF.

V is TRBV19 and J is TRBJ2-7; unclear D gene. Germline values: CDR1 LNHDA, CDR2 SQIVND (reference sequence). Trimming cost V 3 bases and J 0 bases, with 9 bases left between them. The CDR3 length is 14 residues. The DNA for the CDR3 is TGTGCCAGTAGTATTATCATTAGCTCCTACGAGCAGTACTTC. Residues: CASSIIISSYEQYF.

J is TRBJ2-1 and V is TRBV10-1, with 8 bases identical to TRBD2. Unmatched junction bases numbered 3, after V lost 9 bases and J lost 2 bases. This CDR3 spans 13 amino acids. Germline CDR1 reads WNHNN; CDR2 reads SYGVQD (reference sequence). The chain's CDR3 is CARSSGPYNEQFF. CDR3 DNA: TGCGCCAGATCTAGCGGGCCCTACAATGAGCAGTTCTTC.

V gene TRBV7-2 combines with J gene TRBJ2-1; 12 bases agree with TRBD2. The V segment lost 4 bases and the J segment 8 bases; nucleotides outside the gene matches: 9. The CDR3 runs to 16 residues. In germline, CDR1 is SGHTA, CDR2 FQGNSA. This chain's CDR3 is CASSYRLAGVLDEQFF. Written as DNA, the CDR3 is TGTGCCAGCAGCTACCGACTAGCGGGAGTTCTCGATGAGCAGTTCTTC.

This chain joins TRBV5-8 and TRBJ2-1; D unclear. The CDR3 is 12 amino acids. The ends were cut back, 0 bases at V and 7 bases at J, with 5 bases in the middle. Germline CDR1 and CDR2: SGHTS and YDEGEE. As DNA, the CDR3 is TGTGCCAGCAGCTTGGGCGCAAATGAGCAGTTCTTC. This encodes CASSLGANEQFF.

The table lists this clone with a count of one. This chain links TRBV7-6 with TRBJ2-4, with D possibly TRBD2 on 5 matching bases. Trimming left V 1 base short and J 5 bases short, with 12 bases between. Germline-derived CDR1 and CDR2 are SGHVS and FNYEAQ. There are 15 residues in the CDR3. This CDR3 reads CASSLGPRGQNIQYF. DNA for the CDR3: TGTGCCAGCAGCTTAGGGCCTAGAGGGCAAAACATTCAGTACTTC.

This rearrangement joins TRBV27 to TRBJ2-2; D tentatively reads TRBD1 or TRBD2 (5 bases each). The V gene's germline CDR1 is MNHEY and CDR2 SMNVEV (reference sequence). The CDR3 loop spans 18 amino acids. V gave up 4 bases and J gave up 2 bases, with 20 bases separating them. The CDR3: CASSYGTLPSVNTGELFF. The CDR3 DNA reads TGTGCCAGCAGTTATGGGACCCTTCCATCGGTAAACACCGGGGAGCTGTTTTTT.

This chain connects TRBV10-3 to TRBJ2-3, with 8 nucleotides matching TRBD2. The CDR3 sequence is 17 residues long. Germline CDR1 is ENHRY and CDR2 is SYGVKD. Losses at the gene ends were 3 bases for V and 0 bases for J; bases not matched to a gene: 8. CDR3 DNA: TGTGCCATCAGTGAAATCGGGAGGGCCGATAGCACAGATACGCAGTATTTT. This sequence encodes CAISEIGRADSTDTQYF.

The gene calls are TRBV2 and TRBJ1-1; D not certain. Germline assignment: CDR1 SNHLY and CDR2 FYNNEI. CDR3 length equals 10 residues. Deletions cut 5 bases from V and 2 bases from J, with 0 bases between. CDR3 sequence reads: CASSNTEAFF. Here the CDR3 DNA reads TGTGCCAGCAGTAACACTGAAGCTTTCTTT. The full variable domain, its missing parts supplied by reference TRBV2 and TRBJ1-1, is EPEVTQTPSHQVTQMGQEVILRCVPISNHLYFYWYRQILGQKVEFLVSFYNNEISEKSEIFDDQFSVERPDGSNFTLKIRSTKLEDSAMYFCASSNTEAFFGQGTRLTVV.

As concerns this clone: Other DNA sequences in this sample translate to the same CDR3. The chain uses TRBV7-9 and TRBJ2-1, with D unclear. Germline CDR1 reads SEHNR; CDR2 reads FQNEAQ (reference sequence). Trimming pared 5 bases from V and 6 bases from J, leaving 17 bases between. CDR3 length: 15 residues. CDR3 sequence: CASSLVVAGRNEQFF. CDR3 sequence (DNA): TGTGCCAGCAGCCTAGTTGTAGCTGGGCGCAATGAGCAGTTCTTC. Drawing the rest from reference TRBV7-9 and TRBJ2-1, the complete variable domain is DTGVSQNPRHKITKRGQNVTFRCDPISEHNRLYWYRQTLGQGPEFLTYFQNEAQLEKSRLLSDRFSAERPKGSFSTLEIQRTEQGDSAMYLCASSLVVAGRNEQFFGPGTRLTVL.

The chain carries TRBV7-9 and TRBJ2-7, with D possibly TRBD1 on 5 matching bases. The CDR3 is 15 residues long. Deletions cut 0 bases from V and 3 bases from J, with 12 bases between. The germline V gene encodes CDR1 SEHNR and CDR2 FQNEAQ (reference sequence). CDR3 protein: CASSLAIGVVYEQYF. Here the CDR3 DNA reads TGTGCCAGCAGCTTAGCTATAGGGGTAGTCTACGAGCAGTACTTC.

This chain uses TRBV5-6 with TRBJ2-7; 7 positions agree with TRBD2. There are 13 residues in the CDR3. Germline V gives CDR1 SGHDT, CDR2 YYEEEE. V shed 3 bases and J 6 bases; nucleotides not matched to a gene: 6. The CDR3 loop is CASSWSGTSEQYF. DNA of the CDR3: TGTGCCAGCAGCTGGAGCGGGACCTCCGAGCAGTACTTC.

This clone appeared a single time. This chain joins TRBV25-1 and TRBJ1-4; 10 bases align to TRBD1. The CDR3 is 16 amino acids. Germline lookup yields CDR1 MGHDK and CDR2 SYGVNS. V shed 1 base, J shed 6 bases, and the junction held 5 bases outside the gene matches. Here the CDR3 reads CASSEFGTGADEKLFF. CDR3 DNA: TGTGCCAGCAGTGAATTCGGGACAGGGGCTGATGAAAAACTGTTTTTT.

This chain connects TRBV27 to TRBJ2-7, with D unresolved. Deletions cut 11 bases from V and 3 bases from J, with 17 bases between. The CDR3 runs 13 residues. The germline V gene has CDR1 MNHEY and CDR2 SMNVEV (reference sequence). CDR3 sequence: CAAGLSGNYEQYF. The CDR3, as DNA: TGTGCCGCCGGGCTTTCAGGTAACTACGAGCAGTACTTC.

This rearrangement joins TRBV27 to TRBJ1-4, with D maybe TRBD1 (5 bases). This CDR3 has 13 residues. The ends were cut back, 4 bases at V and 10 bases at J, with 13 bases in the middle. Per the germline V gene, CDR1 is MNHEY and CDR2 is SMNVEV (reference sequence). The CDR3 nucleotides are TGTGCCAGCAGTTCCGATTGGGGGGGAAAACTGTTTTTT. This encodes CASSSDWGGKLFF.

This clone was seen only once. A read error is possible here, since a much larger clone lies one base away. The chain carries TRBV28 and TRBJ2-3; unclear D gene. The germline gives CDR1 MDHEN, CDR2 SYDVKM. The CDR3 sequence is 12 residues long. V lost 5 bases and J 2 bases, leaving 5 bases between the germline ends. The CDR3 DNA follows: TGTGCCAGCAGTCCTATCACAGATACGCAGTATTTT. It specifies CASSPITDTQYF.

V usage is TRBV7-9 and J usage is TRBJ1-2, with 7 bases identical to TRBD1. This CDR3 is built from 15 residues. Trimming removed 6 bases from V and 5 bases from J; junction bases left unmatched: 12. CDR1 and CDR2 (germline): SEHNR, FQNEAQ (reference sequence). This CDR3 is CASSYGQATGYGYTF. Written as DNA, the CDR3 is TGTGCCAGCAGTTACGGACAGGCCACGGGGTATGGCTACACCTTC.

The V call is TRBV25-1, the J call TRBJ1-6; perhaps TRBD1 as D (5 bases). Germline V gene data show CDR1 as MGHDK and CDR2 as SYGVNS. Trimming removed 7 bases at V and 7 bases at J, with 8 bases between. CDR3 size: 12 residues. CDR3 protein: CASTGENSPLHF. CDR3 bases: TGTGCCAGCACGGGGGAGAATTCACCCCTCCACTTT.

In nucleotides, the CDR3 is TGTGCCAGCAGCCACAGGGGCTTAGACACCAATGAGCAGTTCTTC. The encoded protein is CASSHRGLDTNEQFF. The J gene is TRBJ2-1, the V gene TRBV9; 7 nucleotides align to TRBD1. CDR1 and CDR2 from the germline V gene are SGDLS and YYNGEE. Trimming at V came to 4 bases and at J to 6 bases, leaving 10 bases not matched to a gene. There are 15 residues in the CDR3. Together with reference TRBV9 and TRBJ2-1, the CDR3 gives the full variable domain: DSGVTQTPKHLITATGQRVTLRCSPRSGDLSVYWYQQSLDQGLQFLIQYYNGEERAKGNILERFSAQQFPDLHSELNLSSLELGDSALYFCASSHRGLDTNEQFFGPGTRLTVL.

DNA of the CDR3: TGTGCCAGTAGTACCTGGACAGGTACCGGCGAGCAGTACTTC. This codes for CASSTWTGTGEQYF. This chain uses TRBV19 with TRBJ2-7; the match to TRBD1 covers 7 bases. The J segment lost 6 bases and the V segment lost 4 bases, leaving 9 bases of the junction unmatched. This CDR3 has 14 amino acids. Per the germline V gene, CDR1 is LNHDA and CDR2 is SQIVND (reference sequence).

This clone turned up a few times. The DNA of the CDR3 is TGTGCCAGCAGTTCAAGTTACTGGAACACCGGGGAGCTGTTTTTT. This gives the protein CASSSSYWNTGELFF. This chain connects TRBV28 to TRBJ2-2; D remains ambiguous. From germline, CDR1 is MDHEN and CDR2 SYDVKM. The CDR3 runs 15 residues. Trimming cost V 4 bases and J 1 base, with 10 bases left between them.

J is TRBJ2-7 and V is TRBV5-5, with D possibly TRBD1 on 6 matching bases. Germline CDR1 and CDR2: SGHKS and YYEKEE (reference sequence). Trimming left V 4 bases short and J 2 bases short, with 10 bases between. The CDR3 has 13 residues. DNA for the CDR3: TGTGCCAGCAGCACAGACAGGACCTACGAGCAGTACTTC. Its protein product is CASSTDRTYEQYF.

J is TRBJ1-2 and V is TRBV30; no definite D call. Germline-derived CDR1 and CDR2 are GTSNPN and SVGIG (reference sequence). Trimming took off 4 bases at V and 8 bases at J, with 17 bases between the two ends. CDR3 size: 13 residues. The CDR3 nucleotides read TGTGCCTGGACGCTATTGGACCGTGGGGGCTACACCTTC. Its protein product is CAWTLLDRGGYTF.